This T cell receptor beta chain emerged from a study of breast tumors, draining lymph nodes, adjacent tissues. Broader study findings: Tumors had less TCR diversity than lymph nodes, more than nontumor tissue. The data were judged consistent with most tumor T cells coming from lymph node and expanding in tumor.

MiXCR, run by TCRdb on the multiplex PCR reads, gives a single entry per CDR3 protein. The sample gives under 350,000 distinct CDR3 sequences, more than 30% of which show up once; about 1% is in the top ten. Germline V gives CDR1 SGHRS, CDR2 YFSETQ. CDR3 length: 15 amino acids. Trimming removed 4 bases at V and 1 base at J, with 11 bases between. There are many counts of this clonotype. The antigen is undetermined. The lymph nodes were axillary draining lymph nodes from breast cancer patients. This receptor was identified in a female donor with breast cancer. Some clones in this sample may be carry-over from other donors' samples. Sequencing was carried out using axillary lymph node tissue. The V gene is TRBV5-1, the J gene TRBJ1-4; D not certain. CDR3 in DNA: TGCGCCAGCAGCCTACGGATAGGAACTAATGAAAAACTGTTTTTT. It encodes CASSLRIGTNEKLFF.